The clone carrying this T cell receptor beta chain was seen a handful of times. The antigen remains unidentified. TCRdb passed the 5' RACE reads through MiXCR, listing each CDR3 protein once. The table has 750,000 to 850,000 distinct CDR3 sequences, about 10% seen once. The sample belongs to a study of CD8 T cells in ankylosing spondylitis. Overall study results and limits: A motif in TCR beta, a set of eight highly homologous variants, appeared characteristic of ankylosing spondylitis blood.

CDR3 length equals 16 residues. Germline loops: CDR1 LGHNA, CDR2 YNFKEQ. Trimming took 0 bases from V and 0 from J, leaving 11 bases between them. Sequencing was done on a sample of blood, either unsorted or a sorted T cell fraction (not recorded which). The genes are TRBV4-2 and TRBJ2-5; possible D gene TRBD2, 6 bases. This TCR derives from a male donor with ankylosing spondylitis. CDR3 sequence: CASSQDGQRDQETQYF. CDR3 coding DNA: TGTGCCAGCAGCCAAGATGGCCAGCGGGACCAAGAGACCCAGTACTTC.